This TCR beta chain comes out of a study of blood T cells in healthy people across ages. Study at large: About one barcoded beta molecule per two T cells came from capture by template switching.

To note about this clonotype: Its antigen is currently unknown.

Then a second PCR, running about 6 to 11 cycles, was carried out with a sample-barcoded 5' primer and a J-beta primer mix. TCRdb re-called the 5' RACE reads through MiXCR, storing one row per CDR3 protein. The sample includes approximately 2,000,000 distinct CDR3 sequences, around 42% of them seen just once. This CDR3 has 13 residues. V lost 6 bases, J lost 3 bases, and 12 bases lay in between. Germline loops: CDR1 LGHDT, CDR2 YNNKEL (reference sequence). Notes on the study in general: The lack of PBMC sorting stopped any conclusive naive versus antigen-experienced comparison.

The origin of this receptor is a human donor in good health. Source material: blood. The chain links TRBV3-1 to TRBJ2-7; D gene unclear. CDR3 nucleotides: TGTGCCAGCAGTCCCTATGGCGGCTACGAGCAGTACTTC. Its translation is CASSPYGGYEQYF.